This T cell receptor beta chain was captured by sequencing in a study of blood T cell repertoires in COVID-19. For the study at large: Specimens from acute and convalescent COVID-19 originated in the United States, Italy and Spain. PBMCs, B-cell-depleted T cells, or T cells were the source of the cDNA or gDNA that made up the material.

This CDR3 has 15 amino acids. In germline, CDR1 is MGHRA, CDR2 YSYEKL. V dropped 6 bases and J dropped 3; count of bases not matched to a gene: 7. In the study's own analysis: Using reference gene primer amplification, nucleated cell counts were estimated. Only in-frame clones appear in the TCRdb table, and some are missing; sequencing was by immunoSEQ multiplex PCR. The V and J calls and clone size are taken from that table; D and trimming were inferred from the DNA. The data show about 190,000 clones, approximately 79% seen once. This chain uses TRBV4-1 with TRBJ2-3; TRBD2 aligns across 9 bases. Sequencing was carried out using peripheral blood. This clonotype was obtained from a woman aged 45 to 65 with acute or convalescent COVID-19. This chain's CDR3 is CASRLERGDTDTQYF. The CDR3 DNA is TGCGCCAGCAGGTTAGAGCGGGGGGATACAGATACGCAGTATTTT.